This entry lists 19 T cell receptor beta chains sequenced from one sample in a study of T cells after somatic rescue of genetic block. TCRdb's table, derived via immunoSEQ multiplex PCR, lists solely in-frame clones and lacks some. The profile shows tens of thousands of clones, 70% to 90% of them singletons. Sequencing was carried out using peripheral blood mononuclear cells (PBMCs). Receptor source: a woman aged 18 to 35.

The rearrangement uses TRBV4-2 and TRBJ1-4, with D possibly being TRBD1 (5 bases). Germline V gives CDR1 LGHNA, CDR2 YNFKEQ. This CDR3 is built from 16 residues. V lost 0 bases and J lost 0, with 8 bases in between. The CDR3 DNA sequence: TGTGCCAGCAGCCAAGAGTGGGACGCAACTAATGAAAAACTGTTTTTT. It is translated as CASSQEWDATNEKLFF.

The rearrangement uses TRBV6-5 and TRBJ2-5, with TRBD2 identical over 7 bases. This CDR3 has 13 amino acids. In germline, CDR1 is MNHEY, CDR2 SVGAGI. The V gene end was trimmed by 5 bases and the J gene end by 5 bases; junction bases not matched to a gene: 5. The CDR3 DNA is TGTGCCAGCAGTAAACTAGCGCCGGAGACCCAGTACTTC. Translating gives CASSKLAPETQYF.

The CDR3 reads CASSIETSKIYTDTQYF. In nucleotides, the CDR3 is TGTGCCAGTAGTATAGAGACTAGCAAAATCTACACAGATACGCAGTATTTT. The chain has TRBV19 and TRBJ2-3, with 7 bases identical to TRBD2. Germline CDR1 and CDR2: LNHDA and SQIVND (reference sequence). CDR3 length: 17 residues. V lost 0 bases to trimming and J lost 2 bases; unmatched junction nucleotides: 8.

This sequence joins TRBV28 and TRBJ2-7; TRBD1 might be the D (6 bases). Deletions cut 6 bases from V and 0 bases from J, with 18 bases between. This CDR3 has 16 residues. The germline CDR1 and CDR2 sequences are MDHEN and SYDVKM. CDR3 sequence (DNA): TGTGCCAGCAGGAAATACCGGGACACGAGCTCCTACGAGCAGTACTTC. Its protein is CASRKYRDTSSYEQYF.

Of note for this clone: One end of the junction is discordant with germline, which a read error may explain. The V call is TRBV7-7, the J call TRBJ2-1; 10 nucleotides align to TRBD2. The CDR3 runs 15 residues. CDR1 is SSHAT, CDR2 FNYEAQ, per germline (reference sequence). The CDR3 sequence: CASSLRAGGNDEQFF. Here the CDR3 DNA reads TGTGCTAGCAGCTTAAGAGCGGGAGGGAACGATGAGCAGTTCTTC. Using reference TRBV7-7 and TRBJ2-1 for the parts outside the CDR3, the full variable domain is GAGVSQSPRYKVTKRGQDVTLRCDPISSHATLYWYQQALGQGPEFLTYFNYEAQPDKSGLPSDRFSAERPEGSISTLTIQRTEQRDSAMYRCASSLRAGGNDEQFFGPGTRLTVL.

The chain carries TRBV29-1 and TRBJ1-2; maybe TRBD1 (5 bases). The CDR3 totals 12 residues. Per the germline V gene, CDR1 is SQVTM and CDR2 is ANQGSEA. Trimming left V 1 base short and J 12 bases short, with 15 bases between. CDR3 DNA: TGCAGCGTTGAAGTACCCCCCGGGGGGAACACCTTC. Amino acid sequence: CSVEVPPGGNTF.

This chain connects TRBV27 to TRBJ2-7; 9 bases fit TRBD2. Germline V gene sequence: CDR1 MNHEY, CDR2 SMNVEV (reference sequence). This CDR3 contains 15 residues. V gave up 5 bases and J gave up 4 bases; unmatched junction bases: 9. The CDR3 protein is CASSPLAGAGYEQYF. The CDR3 DNA follows: TGTGCCAGCAGTCCCTTAGCGGGAGCCGGGTACGAGCAGTACTTC.

V and J are TRBV7-2 and TRBJ1-2; D perhaps matches TRBD1 (5 bases). Trimming stripped 2 bases from V and 1 base from J, with 11 bases between. The length of the CDR3 is 15 residues. Germline values: CDR1 SGHTA, CDR2 FQGNSA. The CDR3 bases are TGTGCCAGCAGCTTAAATGGGGGTGGTAACTATGGCTACACCTTC. This encodes CASSLNGGGNYGYTF.

The rearrangement uses TRBV19 and TRBJ2-1; TRBD2 is a possible D gene (5 bases). CDR1 and CDR2 from the germline V gene are LNHDA and SQIVND (reference sequence). V lost 6 bases, J lost 0 bases, and 12 bases lay in between. The CDR3 covers 15 residues. The DNA of the CDR3 is TGTGCCAGTAGCCCTAGCAGAAGCTCCTACAATGAGCAGTTCTTC. It is translated as CASSPSRSSYNEQFF.

V gene TRBV19 combines with J gene TRBJ2-1, with D possibly TRBD2 on 5 matching bases. Germline V gene data show CDR1 as LNHDA and CDR2 as SQIVND (reference sequence). The V and J ends lost 6 bases and 0 bases respectively, with 21 bases between them. The CDR3 is made up of 18 amino acids. The CDR3 region is CASRAYGVGLASYNEQFF. The CDR3 DNA is TGTGCCAGTAGGGCCTACGGGGTCGGCCTAGCCTCCTACAATGAGCAGTTCTTC.

This chain uses TRBV10-3 with TRBJ1-2; TRBD1 matches at 10 bases. CDR3 length: 14 residues. The germline V gene has CDR1 ENHRY and CDR2 SYGVKD. V lost 4 bases, J lost 3 bases, and 2 bases stayed unmatched. DNA for the CDR3: TGTGCCATCAGTGGACAGGGGGCTGACTATGGCTACACCTTC. Residues: CAISGQGADYGYTF.

This chain links TRBV5-1 with TRBJ2-6, with D unclear. V gave up 2 bases and J gave up 4 bases, with 19 bases separating them. The CDR3 is made up of 18 amino acids. Looked up from germline, CDR1 is SGHRS and CDR2 is YFSETQ. In nucleotides, the CDR3 is TGCGCCAGCAGCTTCTCCTTGGGCGGAAGGCTAGGGGCCAACGTCCTGACTTTC. This translates into CASSFSLGGRLGANVLTF.

The V call is TRBV7-9, the J call TRBJ2-5, with 8 bases that match TRBD2. Germline trimming cut 1 base from V and 4 bases from J; bases unmatched to any gene: 5. The V gene's germline CDR1 is SEHNR and CDR2 FQNEAQ (reference sequence). CDR3 length: 15 residues. CDR3 amino acids: CASSLERLAGETQYF. The CDR3, as DNA: TGTGCCAGCAGCTTAGAGAGGCTAGCGGGAGAGACCCAGTACTTC.

The chain links TRBV5-1 to TRBJ2-5, with D tentatively TRBD2 (6 bases). The CDR3 consists of 13 residues. V gave up 8 bases and J gave up 5 bases, with 16 bases separating them. Germline loops: CDR1 SGHRS, CDR2 YFSETQ. CDR3 nucleotides: TGCGCCAGTAGGGAGGAGGTGGGGGAGACCCAGTACTTC. It codes for CASREEVGETQYF.

This clone was detected only once. This CDR3 is CSVEGTGEKNIQYF. CDR3 coding DNA: TGCAGCGTTGAGGGTACGGGAGAGAAAAACATTCAGTACTTC. The chain recombines TRBV29-1 with TRBJ2-4; possible D gene TRBD2, 6 bases. Per germline, CDR1 SQVTM and CDR2 ANQGSEA. The germline V and J ends were trimmed by 3 bases and 4 bases, with 13 bases remaining between them. The CDR3 has 14 residues.

The genes are TRBV28 and TRBJ2-7; possibly TRBD1 for D (5 bases). Trimming removed 3 bases from V and 7 bases from J, with 16 bases in between. The CDR3 extends over 14 amino acids. Germline V CDR1 and CDR2: MDHEN, SYDVKM. The CDR3 DNA reads TGTGCCAGCAGTTTCGCCAGGGTCTGGTGTGAGCAGTACTTC. This gives the protein CASSFARVWCEQYF.

This clone was seen a few times. This chain uses TRBV19 with TRBJ2-2, with D perhaps given as TRBD1 or TRBD2 (5 bases each). From germline, CDR1 is LNHDA and CDR2 SQIVND (reference sequence). This CDR3 is built from 15 residues. Trimming removed 11 bases from V and 3 bases from J, with 19 bases in between. The CDR3 spells CAVAGGNDYTGELFF. The CDR3, as DNA: TGTGCCGTGGCTGGGGGTAACGATTACACCGGGGAGCTGTTTTTT.

This clone was seen just once. V gene TRBV27 combines with J gene TRBJ1-1; weak D call: TRBD1 (6 bases). Germline assignment: CDR1 MNHEY and CDR2 SMNVEV (reference sequence). V lost 7 bases to trimming and J lost 3 bases, with 21 bases between them. The CDR3 is 16 amino acids. The CDR3 bases are TGTGCCAGCACTCCCCAAACCACAGGGAAGGACACTGAAGCTTTCTTT. This encodes CASTPQTTGKDTEAFF.

The chain couples TRBV5-5 to TRBJ2-2; D is possibly TRBD2 (5 bases). The germline V and J ends were trimmed by 4 bases and 4 bases, with 14 bases remaining between them. CDR3 length: 15 residues. Per the germline V gene, CDR1 is SGHKS and CDR2 is YYEKEE (reference sequence). The DNA for the CDR3 is TGTGCCAGCAGCCGGGGTTATCCCCCCACCGGGGAGCTGTTTTTT. Translating gives CASSRGYPPTGELFF.